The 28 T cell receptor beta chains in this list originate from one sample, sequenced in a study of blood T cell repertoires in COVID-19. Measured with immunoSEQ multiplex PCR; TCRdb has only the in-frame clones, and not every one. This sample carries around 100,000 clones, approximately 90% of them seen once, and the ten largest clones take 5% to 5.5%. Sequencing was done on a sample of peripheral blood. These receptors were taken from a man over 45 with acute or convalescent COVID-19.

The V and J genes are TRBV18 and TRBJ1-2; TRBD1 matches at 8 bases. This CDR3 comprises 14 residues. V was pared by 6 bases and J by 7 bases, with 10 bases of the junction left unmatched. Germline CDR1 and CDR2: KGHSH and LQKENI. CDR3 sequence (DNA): TGTGCCAGCTCTCAAACTGACAGGGGATCTGGCTACACCTTC. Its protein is CASSQTDRGSGYTF.

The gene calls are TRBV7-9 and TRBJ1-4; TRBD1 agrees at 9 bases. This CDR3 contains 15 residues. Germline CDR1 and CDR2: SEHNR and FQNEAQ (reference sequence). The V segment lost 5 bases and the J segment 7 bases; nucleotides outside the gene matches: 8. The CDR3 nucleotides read TGTGCCAGCAGCCCACAGGGGGCGAGTGGTGAAAAACTGTTTTTT. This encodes CASSPQGASGEKLFF.

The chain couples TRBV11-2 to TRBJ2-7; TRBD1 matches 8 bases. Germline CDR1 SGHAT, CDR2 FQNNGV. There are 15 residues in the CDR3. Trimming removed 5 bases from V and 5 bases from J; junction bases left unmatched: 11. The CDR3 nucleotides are TGTGCCAGCAGCCTGTTTTGGACAGGGATGAACGAGCAGTACTTC. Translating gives CASSLFWTGMNEQYF.

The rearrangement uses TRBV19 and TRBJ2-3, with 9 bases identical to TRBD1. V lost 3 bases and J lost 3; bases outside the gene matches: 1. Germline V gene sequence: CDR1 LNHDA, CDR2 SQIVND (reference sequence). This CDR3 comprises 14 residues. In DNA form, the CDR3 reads TGTGCCAGTAGTATCGACAGGGGGACAGATACGCAGTATTTT. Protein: CASSIDRGTDTQYF.

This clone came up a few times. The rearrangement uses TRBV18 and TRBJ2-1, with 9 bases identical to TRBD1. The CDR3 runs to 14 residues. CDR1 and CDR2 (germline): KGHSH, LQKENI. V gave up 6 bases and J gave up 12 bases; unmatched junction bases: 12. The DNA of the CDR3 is TGTGCCAGCTCGGATTCCGGGACAGGGAGCCTGCAGTTCTTC. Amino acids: CASSDSGTGSLQFF.

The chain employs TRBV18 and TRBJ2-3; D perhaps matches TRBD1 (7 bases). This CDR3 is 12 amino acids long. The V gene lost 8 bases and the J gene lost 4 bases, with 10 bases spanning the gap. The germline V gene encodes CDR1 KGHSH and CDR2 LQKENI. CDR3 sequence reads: CASQGGPDTQYF. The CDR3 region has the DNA TGTGCCAGCCAGGGGGGACCAGATACGCAGTATTTT.

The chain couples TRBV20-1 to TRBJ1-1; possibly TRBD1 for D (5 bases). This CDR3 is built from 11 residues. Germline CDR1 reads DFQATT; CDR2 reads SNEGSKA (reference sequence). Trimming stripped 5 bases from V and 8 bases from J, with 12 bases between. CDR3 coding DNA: TGCAGTGCTGCCGGGACTGCCGAAGCTTTCTTT. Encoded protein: CSAAGTAEAFF.

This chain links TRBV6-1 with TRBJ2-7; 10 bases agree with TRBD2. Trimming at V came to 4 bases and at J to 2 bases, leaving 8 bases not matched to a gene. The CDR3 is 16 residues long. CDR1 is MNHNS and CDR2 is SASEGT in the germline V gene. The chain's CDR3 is CASSGASSGSPYEQYF. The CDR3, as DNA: TGTGCCAGCAGTGGTGCGTCTAGCGGGAGTCCCTACGAGCAGTACTTC.

CDR3 in amino acids: CASSLENMNTEAFF. The CDR3 nucleotides read TGCGCCAGCAGCTTGGAAAACATGAACACTGAAGCTTTCTTT. The chain combines TRBV5-1 with TRBJ1-1; D call uncertain. There are 14 residues in the CDR3. Per the germline V gene, CDR1 is SGHRS and CDR2 is YFSETQ. Trimming took off 0 bases at V and 0 bases at J, with 6 bases between the two ends.

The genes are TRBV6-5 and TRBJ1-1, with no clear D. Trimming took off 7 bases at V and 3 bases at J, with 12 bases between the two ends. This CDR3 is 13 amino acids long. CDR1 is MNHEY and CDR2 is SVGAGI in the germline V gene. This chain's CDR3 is CASTGGPDTEAFF. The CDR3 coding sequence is TGTGCCAGCACAGGAGGGCCGGACACTGAAGCTTTCTTT.

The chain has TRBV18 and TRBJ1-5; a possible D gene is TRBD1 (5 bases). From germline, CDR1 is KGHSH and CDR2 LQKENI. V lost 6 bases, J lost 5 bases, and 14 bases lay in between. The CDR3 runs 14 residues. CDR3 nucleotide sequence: TGTGCCAGCTCCAGAGACGAAGGGGATCAGCCCCAGCATTTT. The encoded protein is CASSRDEGDQPQHF.

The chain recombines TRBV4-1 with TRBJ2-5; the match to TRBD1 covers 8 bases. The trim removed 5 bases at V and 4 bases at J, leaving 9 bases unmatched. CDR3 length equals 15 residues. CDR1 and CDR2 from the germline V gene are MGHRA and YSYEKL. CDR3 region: CASSFEDRERETQYF. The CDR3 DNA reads TGCGCCAGCAGCTTCGAGGACAGGGAAAGAGAGACCCAGTACTTC.

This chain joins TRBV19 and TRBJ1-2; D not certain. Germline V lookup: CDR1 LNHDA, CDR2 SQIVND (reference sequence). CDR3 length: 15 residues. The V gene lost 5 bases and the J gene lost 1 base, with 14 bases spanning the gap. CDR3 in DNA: TGTGCCAGTAGTGCTGTACTCGGGGTTAACTATGGCTACACCTTC. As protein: CASSAVLGVNYGYTF.

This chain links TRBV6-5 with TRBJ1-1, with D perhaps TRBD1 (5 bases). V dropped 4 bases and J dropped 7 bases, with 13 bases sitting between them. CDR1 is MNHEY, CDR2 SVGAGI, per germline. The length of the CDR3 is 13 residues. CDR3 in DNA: TGTGCCAGCAGTTCCTCGGGGCGGGGTGAAGCTTTCTTT. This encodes CASSSSGRGEAFF.

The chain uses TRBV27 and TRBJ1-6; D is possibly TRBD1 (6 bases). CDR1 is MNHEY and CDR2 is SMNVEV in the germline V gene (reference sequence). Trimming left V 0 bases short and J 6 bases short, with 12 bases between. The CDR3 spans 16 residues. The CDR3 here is CASSLSGTSPNSPLHF. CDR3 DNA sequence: TGTGCCAGCAGTTTATCCGGGACATCCCCTAATTCACCCCTCCACTTT.

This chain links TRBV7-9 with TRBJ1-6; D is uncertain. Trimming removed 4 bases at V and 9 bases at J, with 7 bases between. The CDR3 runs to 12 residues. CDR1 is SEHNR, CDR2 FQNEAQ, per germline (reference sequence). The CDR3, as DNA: TGTGCCAGCAGCTCGGTCGGTTCACCCCTCCACTTT. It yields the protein CASSSVGSPLHF.

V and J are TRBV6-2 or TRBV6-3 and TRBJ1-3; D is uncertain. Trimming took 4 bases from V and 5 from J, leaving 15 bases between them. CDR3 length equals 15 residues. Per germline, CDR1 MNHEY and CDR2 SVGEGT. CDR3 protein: CASSWVQDDRNTIYF. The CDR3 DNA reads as TGTGCCAGCAGTTGGGTCCAGGATGACCGAAACACCATATATTTT.

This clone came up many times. In DNA, the CDR3 is TGTGCCAGCAGCCCCACCCCCGACAAAGCTTTCTTT. Amino acids: CASSPTPDKAFF. The chain joins TRBV7-9 to TRBJ1-1, with D unresolved. The CDR3 runs to 12 residues. Trimming shortened V by 5 bases and J by 9 bases, and 13 bases separated the two germline ends. Germline V gives CDR1 SEHNR, CDR2 FQNEAQ (reference sequence). Looking up the rest from reference TRBV7-9 and TRBJ1-1 gives the full variable domain: DTGVSQNPRHKITKRGQNVTFRCDPISEHNRLYWYRQTLGQGPEFLTYFQNEAQLEKSRLLSDRFSAERPKGSFSTLEIQRTEQGDSAMYLCASSPTPDKAFFGQGTRLTVV.

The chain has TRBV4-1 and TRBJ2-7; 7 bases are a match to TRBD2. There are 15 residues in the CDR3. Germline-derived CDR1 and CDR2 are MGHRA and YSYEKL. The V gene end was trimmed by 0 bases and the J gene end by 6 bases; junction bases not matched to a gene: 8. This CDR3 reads CASSQDRLAVAEQYF. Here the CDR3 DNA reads TGCGCCAGCAGCCAAGATCGGCTAGCGGTTGCCGAGCAGTACTTC.

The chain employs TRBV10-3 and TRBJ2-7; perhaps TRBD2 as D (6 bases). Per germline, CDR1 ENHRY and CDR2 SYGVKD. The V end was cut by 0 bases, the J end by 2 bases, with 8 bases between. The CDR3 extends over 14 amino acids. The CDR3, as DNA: TGTGCCATCAGTGAGTCGTCGGGAGCCTACGAGCAGTACTTC. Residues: CAISESSGAYEQYF.

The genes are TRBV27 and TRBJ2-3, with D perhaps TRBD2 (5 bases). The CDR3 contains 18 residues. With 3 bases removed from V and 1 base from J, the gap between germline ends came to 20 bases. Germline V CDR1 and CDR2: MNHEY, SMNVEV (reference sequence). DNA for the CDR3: TGTGCCAGCAGTTTCGCCCCGTTTAAGGGAGAGGGCACAGATACGCAGTATTTT. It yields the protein CASSFAPFKGEGTDTQYF.

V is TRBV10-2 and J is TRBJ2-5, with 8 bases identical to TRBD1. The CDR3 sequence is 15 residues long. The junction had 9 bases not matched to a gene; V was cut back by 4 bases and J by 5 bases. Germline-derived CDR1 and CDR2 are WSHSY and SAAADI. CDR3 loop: CASSGTGTVGETQYF. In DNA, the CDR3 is TGCGCCAGCAGTGGGACAGGGACCGTAGGGGAGACCCAGTACTTC.

DNA for the CDR3: TGTGCCAGTAGCCCCCTGGGGCAGGGGACTGAAAAACTGTTTTTT. Amino acid sequence: CASSPLGQGTEKLFF. The chain has TRBV19 and TRBJ1-4; D is perhaps TRBD1 (6 bases). V was trimmed by 6 bases and J by 7 bases, leaving 18 bases between them. CDR1 and CDR2 from the germline V gene are LNHDA and SQIVND (reference sequence). The CDR3 spans 15 residues. Variable domain in full (rest from reference TRBV19 and TRBJ1-4): DGGITQSPKYLFRKEGQNVTLSCEQNLNHDAMYWYRQDPGQGLRLIYYSQIVNDFQKGDIAEGYSVSREKKESFPLTVTSAQKNPTAFYLCASSPLGQGTEKLFFGSGTQLSVL.

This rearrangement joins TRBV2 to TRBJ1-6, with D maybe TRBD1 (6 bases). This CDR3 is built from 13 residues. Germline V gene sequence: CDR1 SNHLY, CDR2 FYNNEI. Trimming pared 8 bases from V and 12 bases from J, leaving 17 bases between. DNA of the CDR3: TGTGCCAGCTCAGGACAGCCGAAGGAACCCCTCCACTTT. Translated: CASSGQPKEPLHF.

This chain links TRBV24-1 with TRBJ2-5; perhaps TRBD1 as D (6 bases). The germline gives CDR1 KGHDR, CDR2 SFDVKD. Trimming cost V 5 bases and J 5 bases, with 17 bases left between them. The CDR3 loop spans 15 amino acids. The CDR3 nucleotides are TGTGCCACCAGTGTCCCGGGACAAAATAGGGAGACCCAGTACTTC. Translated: CATSVPGQNRETQYF.

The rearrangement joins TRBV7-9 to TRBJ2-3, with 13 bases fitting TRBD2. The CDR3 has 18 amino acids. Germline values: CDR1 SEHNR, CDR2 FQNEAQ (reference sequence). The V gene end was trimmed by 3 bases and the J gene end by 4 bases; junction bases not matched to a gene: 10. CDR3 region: CASSFPQPGLAGPDTQYF. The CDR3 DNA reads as TGTGCCAGCAGCTTCCCGCAACCGGGACTAGCGGGACCAGATACGCAGTATTTT.

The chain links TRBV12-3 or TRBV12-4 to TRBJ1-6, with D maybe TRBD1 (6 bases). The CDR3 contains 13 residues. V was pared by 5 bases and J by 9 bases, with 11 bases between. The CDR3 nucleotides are TGTGCCAGCAGTAGGCAGGGGACTTCACCCCTCCACTTT. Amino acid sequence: CASSRQGTSPLHF.

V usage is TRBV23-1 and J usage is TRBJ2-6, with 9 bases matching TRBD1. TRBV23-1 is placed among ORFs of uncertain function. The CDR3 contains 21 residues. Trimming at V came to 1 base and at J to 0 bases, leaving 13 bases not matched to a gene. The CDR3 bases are TGCGCCAGCAGTCAATACCATTCCGGGACAGGGACCACCTCTGGGGCCAACGTCCTGACTTTC. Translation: CASSQYHSGTGTTSGANVLTF.